These 20 T cell receptor beta chains came from one sample sequenced in a study of response to subunit inactivated influenza vaccine. A single record per CDR3 protein comes from TCRdb applying MiXCR to the RT-PCR reads. The sample has about 650,000 distinct CDR3 sequences, about 15% seen once. This material consisted of PBMCs from blood, taken around 14 days before vaccination. The source of these receptors is a man in his fifties who received an inactivated influenza vaccine.

In its sample, this clonotype was seen once. The V and J genes are TRBV29-1 and TRBJ2-1; 8 bases line up with TRBD2. V shed 5 bases, J shed 7 bases, and the junction held 13 bases outside the gene matches. The CDR3 spans 15 residues. Germline V gives CDR1 SQVTM, CDR2 ANQGSEA. DNA of the CDR3: TGCAGCGTTCGGCCAGCGGGAGAAGTACGGAATGAGCAGTTCTTC. Protein sequence: CSVRPAGEVRNEQFF.

There are a few counts of this clonotype. The V call is TRBV11-2, the J call TRBJ2-4; 8 bases are shared with TRBD2. V lost 3 bases and J lost 0; bases outside the gene matches: 4. The CDR3 covers 16 residues. Germline CDR1 is SGHAT and CDR2 is FQNNGV. The CDR3, as DNA: TGTGCCAGCAGCTTCAGCGGGGGACTAGCCAAAAACATTCAGTACTTC. This encodes CASSFSGGLAKNIQYF.

In its sample, this clonotype was seen many times. The chain joins TRBV5-6 to TRBJ2-3; no clear D gene. Trimming shortened V by 3 bases and J by 5 bases, and 4 bases separated the two germline ends. Germline CDR1 reads SGHDT; CDR2 reads YYEEEE. The length of the CDR3 is 11 residues. CDR3 nucleotides: TGTGCCAGCAGCTCGAAAGATACGCAGTATTTT. This gives the protein CASSSKDTQYF.

J is TRBJ2-1 and V is TRBV29-1; tentative D call: TRBD2 (6 bases). V was shortened by 0 bases and J by 1 base, with 19 bases between the two germline ends. The germline CDR1 and CDR2 sequences are SQVTM and ANQGSEA. CDR3 length: 18 amino acids. This chain's CDR3 is CSVEDLGGDEGSYNEQFF. The DNA of the CDR3 is TGCAGCGTTGAAGACCTCGGCGGGGACGAGGGTTCCTACAATGAGCAGTTCTTC.

This clonotype was observed at least ten times. The chain joins TRBV20-1 to TRBJ1-2; D is undetermined. The CDR3 covers 13 residues. Looked up from germline, CDR1 is DFQATT and CDR2 is SNEGSKA (reference sequence). In DNA, the CDR3 is TGCAGACCCTTCGGGCGGACGAACTATGGCTACACCTTC. It yields the protein CRPFGRTNYGYTF.

This clonotype was counted ten times or more. This chain joins TRBV7-2 and TRBJ2-7, with D hard to call. Germline V CDR1 and CDR2: SGHTA, FQGNSA. The CDR3 runs to 18 residues. V gave up 2 bases and J gave up 6 bases, with 26 bases separating them. The CDR3 DNA reads TGTGCCAGCAGCTTACCCGCCGGTGGGTGGGTCACCCCGACCGAGCAGTACTTC. Protein: CASSLPAGGWVTPTEQYF.

This clonotype was counted between two and nine times. V gene TRBV7-2 combines with J gene TRBJ2-4, with D possibly matching TRBD2 (7 bases). This CDR3 is built from 16 residues. Trimming removed 2 bases from V and 6 bases from J, with 17 bases in between. CDR1 and CDR2 (germline): SGHTA, FQGNSA. The CDR3: CASSLFRGASGNIQYF. In nucleotides, the CDR3 is TGTGCCAGCAGCTTATTCCGGGGGGCGAGCGGAAACATTCAGTACTTC.

As to this clonotype: Being one base from a much bigger clone, this may be a read error. This chain joins TRBV7-2 and TRBJ2-7; D call uncertain. This CDR3 is built from 14 residues. Germline V gene sequence: CDR1 SGHTA, CDR2 FQGNSA. V lost 0 bases, J lost 0 bases, and 6 bases lay in between. The CDR3 sequence is CASSLARTSYEQYF. The CDR3 DNA is TGTGCCAGCAGCTTAGCTCGGACCTCCTACGAGCAGTACTTC.

This clonotype turned up a few times. This chain uses TRBV12-3 or TRBV12-4 with TRBJ2-1; D unresolved. The CDR3 has 17 amino acids. Between the trimmed V and J ends, which lost 3 bases and 7 bases, there was a span of 22 bases. The CDR3 protein is CASSFRATAKGWNEQFF. CDR3 nucleotide sequence: TGTGCCAGCAGTTTTCGCGCGACGGCTAAGGGCTGGAATGAGCAGTTCTTC.

This clonotype was counted many times. This chain joins TRBV5-1 and TRBJ2-7, with D possibly called TRBD1 or TRBD2 (5 bases each). V shed 4 bases and J shed 1 base, with 12 bases lying between them. The CDR3 extends over 14 amino acids. The germline gives CDR1 SGHRS, CDR2 YFSETQ. The CDR3 DNA reads TGCGCCAGCAGCCCGGGGCCCTCTTCCTACGAGCAGTACTTC. Its protein product is CASSPGPSSYEQYF. The entire variable domain, with the rest obtained from reference TRBV5-1 and TRBJ2-7, is as follows: KAGVTQTPRYLIKTRGQQVTLSCSPISGHRSVSWYQQTPGQGLQFLFEYFSETQRNKGNFPGRFSGRQFSNSRSEMNVSTLELGDSALYLCASSPGPSSYEQYFGPGTRLTVT.

This clonotype showed up just a few times. The rearrangement uses TRBV4-2 and TRBJ2-1; D remains ambiguous. Trimming removed 0 bases at V and 7 bases at J, with 4 bases between. The germline gives CDR1 LGHNA, CDR2 YNFKEQ. CDR3 size: 12 residues. CDR3: CASSQDVNEQFF. CDR3 nucleotides: TGTGCCAGCAGCCAAGATGTTAATGAGCAGTTCTTC.

At least ten counts were recorded for this clonotype. This rearrangement joins TRBV6-5 to TRBJ2-5; possibly TRBD1 or TRBD2 for D (6 bases each). This CDR3 contains 16 residues. Trimming removed 4 bases from V and 4 bases from J, with 19 bases in between. Per germline, CDR1 MNHEY and CDR2 SVGAGI. The CDR3 protein is CASSLPSGGLIETQYF. CDR3 DNA: TGTGCCAGCAGTTTACCTAGTGGGGGGCTGATAGAGACCCAGTACTTC.

The V call is TRBV7-2, the J call TRBJ1-2; 11 bases fit TRBD1. The CDR3 consists of 17 residues. The germline V gene has CDR1 SGHTA and CDR2 FQGNSA. V shed 2 bases, J shed 5 bases, and the junction held 10 bases outside the gene matches. The CDR3 nucleotides are TGTGCCAGCAGCTTAAGGCGAGGACAGGGGGCGAGTTATGGCTACACCTTC. Translating it yields CASSLRRGQGASYGYTF.

In this sample, this clonotype turned up a few times. The V gene is TRBV28, the J gene TRBJ1-4, with D possibly being TRBD1 (5 bases). CDR1 MDHEN and CDR2 SYDVKM come from the germline V gene. The V and J ends lost 1 base and 6 bases respectively, with 12 bases between them. The CDR3 is 15 residues long. The CDR3 nucleotides are TGTGCCAGCAGTTTATTGGGGGGGTTGCATGAAAAACTGTTTTTT. Translating gives CASSLLGGLHEKLFF. Variable domain in full (rest from reference TRBV28 and TRBJ1-4): DVKVTQSSRYLVKRTGEKVFLECVQDMDHENMFWYRQDPGLGLRLIYFSYDVKMKEKGDIPEGYSVSREKKERFSLILESASTNQTSMYLCASSLLGGLHEKLFFGSGTQLSVL.

The chain combines TRBV20-1 with TRBJ1-6; 8 bases map to TRBD1. The J segment lost 9 bases and the V segment lost 3 bases, leaving 4 bases of the junction unmatched. CDR1 is DFQATT, CDR2 SNEGSKA, per germline (reference sequence). The CDR3 runs to 13 residues. CDR3 region: CSASGQGASPLHF. The CDR3 region has the DNA TGCAGTGCTAGCGGACAGGGTGCTTCACCCCTCCACTTT.

This clonotype occurred a few times. The V and J genes are TRBV2 and TRBJ2-5; D might be TRBD1 (6 bases). Trimming removed 2 bases at V and 3 bases at J, with 10 bases between. The CDR3 consists of 14 residues. Germline V gene lookup returns CDR1 SNHLY and CDR2 FYNNEI. The CDR3 sequence is CASSESQGKETQYF. Here the CDR3 DNA reads TGTGCCAGCAGTGAATCGCAGGGGAAAGAGACCCAGTACTTC.

This clonotype appeared many times. This chain uses TRBV7-2 with TRBJ2-5; D not resolved. Germline V gene data show CDR1 as SGHTA and CDR2 as FQGNSA. The germline V and J ends were trimmed by 7 bases and 5 bases, with 11 bases remaining between them. This CDR3 spans 12 amino acids. The CDR3 nucleotides are TGTGCCAGCACCCTCAACTGGGAGACCCAGTACTTC. Translating it yields CASTLNWETQYF. Based on the CDR3 plus reference TRBV7-2 and TRBJ2-5, the full variable domain is GAGVSQSPSNKVTEKGKDVELRCDPISGHTALYWYRQSLGQGLEFLIYFQGNSAPDKSGLPSDRFSAERTGGSVSTLTIQRTQQEDSAVYLCASTLNWETQYFGPGTRLLVL.

The V call is TRBV30, the J call TRBJ2-5; TRBD1 matches at 9 bases. V shed 5 bases and J 4 bases; nucleotides not matched to a gene: 11. This CDR3 has 15 amino acids. Germline assignment: CDR1 GTSNPN and CDR2 SVGIG (reference sequence). The CDR3: CAWGEGQGRGETQYF. The CDR3, as DNA: TGTGCCTGGGGGGAAGGACAGGGGAGAGGAGAGACCCAGTACTTC.

This clonotype occurred a few times. The chain recombines TRBV10-3 with TRBJ1-2; D is possibly TRBD1 (5 bases). Per the germline V gene, CDR1 is ENHRY and CDR2 is SYGVKD. The CDR3 runs 12 residues. Trimming stripped 7 bases from V and 9 bases from J, with 15 bases between. CDR3 residues: CAINFGGTSYTF. CDR3 sequence (DNA): TGTGCCATCAACTTCGGGGGGACGAGCTACACCTTC.

A few counts support this clonotype. The chain recombines TRBV24-1 with TRBJ2-5, with D perhaps matching TRBD1 (6 bases). The V end was cut by 1 base, the J end by 5 bases, with 19 bases between. The CDR3 runs to 17 residues. Looked up from germline, CDR1 is KGHDR and CDR2 is SFDVKD. CDR3 protein: CATSDFPGAQGGETQYF. CDR3 sequence (DNA): TGTGCCACCAGTGATTTCCCAGGGGCCCAAGGTGGGGAGACCCAGTACTTC.